This T cell receptor beta chain was recorded in a study of blood T cell repertoires in COVID-19. Study background: Sample material is recorded as cDNA or gDNA derived from T cells, B-cell-depleted T cells, or PBMCs.

Trimming took off 3 bases at V and 2 bases at J, with 10 bases between the two ends. The CDR3 consists of 13 residues. The V gene's germline CDR1 is DFQATT and CDR2 SNEGSKA (reference sequence). Some clones are missing from TCRdb's copy, which holds only in-frame ones; the method was immunoSEQ multiplex PCR. The repertoire holds about 210,000 clones, with approximately 88% as singletons. This clone has more than one count but fewer than ten. Across roughly 25 US areas, participants ranged in age from 18 to 89 years. The study assigned cohorts using participant-reported clinical history. This sequence joins TRBV20-1 and TRBJ1-1; TRBD1 is a possible D gene (5 bases). The specimen was PBMCs or T cells enriched from blood (not recorded which). The receptor's source is a woman aged 40 to 50 with acute COVID-19. The DNA for the CDR3 is TGCAGTGCTAGTCCCGGGACTAACACTGAAGCTTTCTTT. Protein: CSASPGTNTEAFF.